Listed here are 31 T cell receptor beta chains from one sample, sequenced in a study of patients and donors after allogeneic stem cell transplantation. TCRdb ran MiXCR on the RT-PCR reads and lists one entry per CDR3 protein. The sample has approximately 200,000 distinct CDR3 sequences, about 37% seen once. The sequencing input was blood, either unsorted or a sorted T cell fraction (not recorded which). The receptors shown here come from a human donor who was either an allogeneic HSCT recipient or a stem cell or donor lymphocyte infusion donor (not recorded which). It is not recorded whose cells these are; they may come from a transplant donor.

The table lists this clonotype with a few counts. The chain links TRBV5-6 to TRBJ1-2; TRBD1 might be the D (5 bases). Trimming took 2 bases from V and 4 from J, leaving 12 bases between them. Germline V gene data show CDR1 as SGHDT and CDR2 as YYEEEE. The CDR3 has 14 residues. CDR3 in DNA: TGTGCCAGCAGCTTTGTACAGGCAGGCTATGGCTACACCTTC. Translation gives CASSFVQAGYGYTF.

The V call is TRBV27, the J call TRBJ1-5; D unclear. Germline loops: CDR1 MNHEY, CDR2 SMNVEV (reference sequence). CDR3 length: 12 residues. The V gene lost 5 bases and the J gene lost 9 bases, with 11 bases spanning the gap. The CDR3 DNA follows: TGTGCCAGCAGTCCGCAATTCGGGCCCCAGCATTTT. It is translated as CASSPQFGPQHF.

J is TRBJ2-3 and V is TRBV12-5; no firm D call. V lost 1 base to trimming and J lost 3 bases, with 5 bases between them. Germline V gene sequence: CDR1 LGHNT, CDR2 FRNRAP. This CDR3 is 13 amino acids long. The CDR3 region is CASGLEGTDTQYF. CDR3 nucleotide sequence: TGTGCTAGTGGTTTGGAAGGGACAGATACGCAGTATTTT.

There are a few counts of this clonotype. In DNA form, the CDR3 reads TGTGCCAGCAGCTACGACAACAACTATGGCTACACCTTC. This codes for CASSYDNNYGYTF. This chain links TRBV12-3 or TRBV12-4 with TRBJ1-2, with D uncertain. The CDR3 is 13 amino acids. V was cut by 6 bases and J by 2 bases, with 10 bases left in between.

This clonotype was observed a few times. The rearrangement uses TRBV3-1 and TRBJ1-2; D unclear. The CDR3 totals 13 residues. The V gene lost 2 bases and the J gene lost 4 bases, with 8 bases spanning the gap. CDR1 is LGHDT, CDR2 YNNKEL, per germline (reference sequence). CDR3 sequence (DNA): TGTGCCAGCAGCCAAAAGAGAACCTATGGCTACACCTTC. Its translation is CASSQKRTYGYTF.

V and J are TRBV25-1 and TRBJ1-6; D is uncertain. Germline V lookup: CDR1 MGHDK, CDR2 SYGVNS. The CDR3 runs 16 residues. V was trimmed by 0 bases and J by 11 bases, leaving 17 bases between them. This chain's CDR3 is CASSEYSRIVGAPLHF. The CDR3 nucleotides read TGTGCCAGCAGTGAATATAGTCGCATCGTCGGGGCACCCCTCCACTTT.

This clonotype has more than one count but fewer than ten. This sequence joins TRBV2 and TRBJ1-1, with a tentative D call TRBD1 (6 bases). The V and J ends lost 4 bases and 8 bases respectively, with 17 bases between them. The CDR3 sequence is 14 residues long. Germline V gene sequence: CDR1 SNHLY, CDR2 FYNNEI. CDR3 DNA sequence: TGTGCCAGCAGTGCTACAATAACAGGGTCGGAAGCTTTCTTT. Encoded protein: CASSATITGSEAFF.

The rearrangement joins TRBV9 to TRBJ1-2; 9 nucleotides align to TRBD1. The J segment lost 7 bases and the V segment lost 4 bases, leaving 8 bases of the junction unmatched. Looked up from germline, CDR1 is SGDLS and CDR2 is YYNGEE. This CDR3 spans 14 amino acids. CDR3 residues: CASSQDRGFPGYTF. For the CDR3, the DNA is TGTGCCAGCAGCCAGGACAGGGGATTCCCTGGCTACACCTTC.

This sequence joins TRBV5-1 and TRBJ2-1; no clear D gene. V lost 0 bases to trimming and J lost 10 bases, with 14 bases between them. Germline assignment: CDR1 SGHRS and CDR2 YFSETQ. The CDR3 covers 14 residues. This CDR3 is CASSLVYLVGEQFF. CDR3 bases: TGCGCCAGCAGCTTGGTGTATCTTGTAGGGGAGCAGTTCTTC.

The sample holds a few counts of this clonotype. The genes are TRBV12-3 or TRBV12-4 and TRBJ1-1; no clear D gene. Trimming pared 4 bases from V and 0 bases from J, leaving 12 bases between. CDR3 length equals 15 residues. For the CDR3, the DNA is TGTGCCAGCAGTTCGTCTTCCCAGCTGAACACTGAAGCTTTCTTT. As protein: CASSSSSQLNTEAFF.

The CDR3 DNA sequence: TGTGCCAGCAGCCGTGAGGGGCTTCTCTACGAGCAGTACTTC. Translated: CASSREGLLYEQYF. The V and J genes are TRBV2 and TRBJ2-7, with D perhaps TRBD1 or TRBD2 (5 bases each). The V end was cut by 6 bases, the J end by 3 bases, with 15 bases between. Germline CDR1 SNHLY, CDR2 FYNNEI. This CDR3 region has 14 residues.

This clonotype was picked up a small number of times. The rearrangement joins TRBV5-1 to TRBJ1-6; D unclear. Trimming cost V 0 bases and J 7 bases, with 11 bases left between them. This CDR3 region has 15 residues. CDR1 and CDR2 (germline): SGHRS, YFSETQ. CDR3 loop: CASSLGERPNSPLHF. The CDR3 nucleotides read TGCGCCAGCAGCTTGGGAGAGCGGCCGAATTCACCCCTCCACTTT.

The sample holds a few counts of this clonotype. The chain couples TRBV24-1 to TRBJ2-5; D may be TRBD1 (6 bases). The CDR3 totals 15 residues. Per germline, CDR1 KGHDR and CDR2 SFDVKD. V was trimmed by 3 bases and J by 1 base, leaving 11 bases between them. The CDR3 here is CATSDPGRGQETQYF. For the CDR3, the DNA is TGTGCCACCAGTGATCCCGGCAGGGGCCAAGAGACCCAGTACTTC.

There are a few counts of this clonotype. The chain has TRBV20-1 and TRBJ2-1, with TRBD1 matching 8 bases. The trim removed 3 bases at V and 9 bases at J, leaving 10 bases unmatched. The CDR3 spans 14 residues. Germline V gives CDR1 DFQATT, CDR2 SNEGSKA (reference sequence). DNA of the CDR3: TGCAGTGCTAGTAATGGACAGGGACTCGTTGAGCAGTTCTTC. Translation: CSASNGQGLVEQFF.

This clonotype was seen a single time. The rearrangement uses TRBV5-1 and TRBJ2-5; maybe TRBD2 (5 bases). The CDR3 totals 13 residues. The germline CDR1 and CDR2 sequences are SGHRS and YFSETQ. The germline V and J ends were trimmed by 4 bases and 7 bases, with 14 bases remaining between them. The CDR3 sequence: CASSPLAGGTQYF. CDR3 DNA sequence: TGCGCCAGCAGCCCCCTAGCCGGTGGGACCCAGTACTTC.

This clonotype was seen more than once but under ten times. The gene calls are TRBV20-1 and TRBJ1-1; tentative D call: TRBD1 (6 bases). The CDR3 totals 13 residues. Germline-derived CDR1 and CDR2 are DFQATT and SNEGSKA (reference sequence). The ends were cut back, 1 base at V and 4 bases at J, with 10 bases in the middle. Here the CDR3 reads CSARAGGRTEAFF. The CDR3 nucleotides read TGCAGTGCTAGAGCCGGGGGCCGCACTGAAGCTTTCTTT.

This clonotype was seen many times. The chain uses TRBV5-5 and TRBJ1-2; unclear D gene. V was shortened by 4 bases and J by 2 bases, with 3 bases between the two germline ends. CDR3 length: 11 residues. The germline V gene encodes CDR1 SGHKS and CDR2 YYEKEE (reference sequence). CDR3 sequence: CASSPNYGYTF. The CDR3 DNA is TGTGCCAGCAGCCCGAACTATGGCTACACCTTC.

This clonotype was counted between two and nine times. For the CDR3, the DNA is TGTGCCAGCAGCCGCAGGGACTCTGGAAACACCATATATTTT. This sequence encodes CASSRRDSGNTIYF. The V call is TRBV13, the J call TRBJ1-3; weak D call: TRBD1 (5 bases). The V and J ends lost 5 bases and 0 bases respectively, with 8 bases between them. Germline CDR1 and CDR2: PRHDT and FYEKMQ (reference sequence). The CDR3 covers 14 residues. Together with reference TRBV13 and TRBJ1-3, the CDR3 gives the full variable domain: AAGVIQSPRHLIKEKRETATLKCYPIPRHDTVYWYQQGPGQDPQFLISFYEKMQSDKGSIPDRFSAQQFSDYHSELNMSSLELGDSALYFCASSRRDSGNTIYFGEGSWLTVV.

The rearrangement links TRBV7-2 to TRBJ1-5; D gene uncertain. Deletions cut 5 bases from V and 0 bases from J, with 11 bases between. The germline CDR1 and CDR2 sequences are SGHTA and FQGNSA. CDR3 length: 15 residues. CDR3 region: CASSPRAISNQPQHF. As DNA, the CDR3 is TGTGCCAGCAGCCCCCGGGCCATTAGCAATCAGCCCCAGCATTTT.

This chain's CDR3 is CASRDRQGGTEAFF. CDR3 DNA sequence: TGTGCCAGCAGAGACAGACAGGGTGGGACTGAAGCTTTCTTT. The genes are TRBV6-1 and TRBJ1-1; 7 bases match TRBD1. Trimming removed 6 bases from V and 5 bases from J; junction bases left unmatched: 9. Looked up from germline, CDR1 is MNHNS and CDR2 is SASEGT. The CDR3 runs 14 residues.

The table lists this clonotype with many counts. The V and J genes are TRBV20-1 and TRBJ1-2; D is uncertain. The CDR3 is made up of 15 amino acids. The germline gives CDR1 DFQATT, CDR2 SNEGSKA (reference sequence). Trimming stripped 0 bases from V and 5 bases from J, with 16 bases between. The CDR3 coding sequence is TGCAGTGCTAGAGATCATAGAAGGCCTGGATATGGCTACACCTTC. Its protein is CSARDHRRPGYGYTF.

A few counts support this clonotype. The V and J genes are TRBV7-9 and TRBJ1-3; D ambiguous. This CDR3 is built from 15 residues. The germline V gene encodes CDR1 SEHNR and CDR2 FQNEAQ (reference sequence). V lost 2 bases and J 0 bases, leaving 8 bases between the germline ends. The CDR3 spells CASSLFRRSGNTIYF. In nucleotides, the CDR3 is TGTGCCAGCAGCTTATTCAGGCGCTCTGGAAACACCATATATTTT.

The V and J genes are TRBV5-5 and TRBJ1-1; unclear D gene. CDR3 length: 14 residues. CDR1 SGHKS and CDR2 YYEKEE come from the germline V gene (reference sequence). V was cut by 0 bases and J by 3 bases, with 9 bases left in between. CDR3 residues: CASSLDPGYTEAFF. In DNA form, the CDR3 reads TGTGCCAGCAGCTTGGATCCGGGTTACACTGAAGCTTTCTTT.

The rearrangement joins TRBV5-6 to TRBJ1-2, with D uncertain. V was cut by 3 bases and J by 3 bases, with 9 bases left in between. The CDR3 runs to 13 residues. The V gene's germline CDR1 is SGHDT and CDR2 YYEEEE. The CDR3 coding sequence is TGTGCCAGCAGCTGGACTGATTACTATGGCTACACCTTC. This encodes CASSWTDYYGYTF.

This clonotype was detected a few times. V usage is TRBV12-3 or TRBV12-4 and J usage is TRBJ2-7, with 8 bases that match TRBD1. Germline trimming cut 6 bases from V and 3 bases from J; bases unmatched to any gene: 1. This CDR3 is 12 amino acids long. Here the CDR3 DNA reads TGTGCCAGCAGCGACAGGGGCTACGAGCAGTACTTC. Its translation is CASSDRGYEQYF.

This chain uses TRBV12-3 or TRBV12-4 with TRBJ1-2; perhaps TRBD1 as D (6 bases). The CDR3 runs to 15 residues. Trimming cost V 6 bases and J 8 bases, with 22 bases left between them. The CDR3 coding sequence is TGTGCCAGCAGGCCCCTTACTCCGGGGGGCGAGGGCTACACCTTC. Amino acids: CASRPLTPGGEGYTF.

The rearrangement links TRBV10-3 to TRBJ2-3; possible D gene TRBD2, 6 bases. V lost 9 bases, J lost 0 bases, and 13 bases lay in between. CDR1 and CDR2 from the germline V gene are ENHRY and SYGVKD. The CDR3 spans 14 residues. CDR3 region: CAMGSGTSTDTQYF. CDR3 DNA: TGTGCCATGGGCTCCGGGACTAGCACAGATACGCAGTATTTT.

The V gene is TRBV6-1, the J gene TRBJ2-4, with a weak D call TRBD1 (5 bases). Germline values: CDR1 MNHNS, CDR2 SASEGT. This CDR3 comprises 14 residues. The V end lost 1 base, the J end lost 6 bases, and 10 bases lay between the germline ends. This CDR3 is CASSEDTGGNIQYF. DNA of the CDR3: TGTGCCAGCAGTGAAGACACAGGTGGAAACATTCAGTACTTC.

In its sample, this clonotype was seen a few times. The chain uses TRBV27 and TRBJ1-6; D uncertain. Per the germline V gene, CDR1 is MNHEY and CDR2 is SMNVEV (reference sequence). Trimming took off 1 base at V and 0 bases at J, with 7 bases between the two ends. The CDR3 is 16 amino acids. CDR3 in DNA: TGTGCCAGCAGTTTATTCTCCGGCTCCTATAATTCACCCCTCCACTTT. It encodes CASSLFSGSYNSPLHF.

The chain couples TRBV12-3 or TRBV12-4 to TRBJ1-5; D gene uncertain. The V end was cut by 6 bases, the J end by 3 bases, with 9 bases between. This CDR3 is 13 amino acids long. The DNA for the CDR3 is TGTGCCAGCAGGGGCGGCTTCAATCAGCCCCAGCATTTT. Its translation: CASRGGFNQPQHF.

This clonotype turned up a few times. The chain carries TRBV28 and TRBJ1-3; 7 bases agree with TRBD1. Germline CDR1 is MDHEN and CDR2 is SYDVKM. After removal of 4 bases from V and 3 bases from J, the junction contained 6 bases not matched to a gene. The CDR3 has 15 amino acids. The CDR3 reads CASSSQGRGGNTIYF. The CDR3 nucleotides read TGTGCCAGCAGTTCACAGGGGCGCGGTGGAAACACCATATATTTT.